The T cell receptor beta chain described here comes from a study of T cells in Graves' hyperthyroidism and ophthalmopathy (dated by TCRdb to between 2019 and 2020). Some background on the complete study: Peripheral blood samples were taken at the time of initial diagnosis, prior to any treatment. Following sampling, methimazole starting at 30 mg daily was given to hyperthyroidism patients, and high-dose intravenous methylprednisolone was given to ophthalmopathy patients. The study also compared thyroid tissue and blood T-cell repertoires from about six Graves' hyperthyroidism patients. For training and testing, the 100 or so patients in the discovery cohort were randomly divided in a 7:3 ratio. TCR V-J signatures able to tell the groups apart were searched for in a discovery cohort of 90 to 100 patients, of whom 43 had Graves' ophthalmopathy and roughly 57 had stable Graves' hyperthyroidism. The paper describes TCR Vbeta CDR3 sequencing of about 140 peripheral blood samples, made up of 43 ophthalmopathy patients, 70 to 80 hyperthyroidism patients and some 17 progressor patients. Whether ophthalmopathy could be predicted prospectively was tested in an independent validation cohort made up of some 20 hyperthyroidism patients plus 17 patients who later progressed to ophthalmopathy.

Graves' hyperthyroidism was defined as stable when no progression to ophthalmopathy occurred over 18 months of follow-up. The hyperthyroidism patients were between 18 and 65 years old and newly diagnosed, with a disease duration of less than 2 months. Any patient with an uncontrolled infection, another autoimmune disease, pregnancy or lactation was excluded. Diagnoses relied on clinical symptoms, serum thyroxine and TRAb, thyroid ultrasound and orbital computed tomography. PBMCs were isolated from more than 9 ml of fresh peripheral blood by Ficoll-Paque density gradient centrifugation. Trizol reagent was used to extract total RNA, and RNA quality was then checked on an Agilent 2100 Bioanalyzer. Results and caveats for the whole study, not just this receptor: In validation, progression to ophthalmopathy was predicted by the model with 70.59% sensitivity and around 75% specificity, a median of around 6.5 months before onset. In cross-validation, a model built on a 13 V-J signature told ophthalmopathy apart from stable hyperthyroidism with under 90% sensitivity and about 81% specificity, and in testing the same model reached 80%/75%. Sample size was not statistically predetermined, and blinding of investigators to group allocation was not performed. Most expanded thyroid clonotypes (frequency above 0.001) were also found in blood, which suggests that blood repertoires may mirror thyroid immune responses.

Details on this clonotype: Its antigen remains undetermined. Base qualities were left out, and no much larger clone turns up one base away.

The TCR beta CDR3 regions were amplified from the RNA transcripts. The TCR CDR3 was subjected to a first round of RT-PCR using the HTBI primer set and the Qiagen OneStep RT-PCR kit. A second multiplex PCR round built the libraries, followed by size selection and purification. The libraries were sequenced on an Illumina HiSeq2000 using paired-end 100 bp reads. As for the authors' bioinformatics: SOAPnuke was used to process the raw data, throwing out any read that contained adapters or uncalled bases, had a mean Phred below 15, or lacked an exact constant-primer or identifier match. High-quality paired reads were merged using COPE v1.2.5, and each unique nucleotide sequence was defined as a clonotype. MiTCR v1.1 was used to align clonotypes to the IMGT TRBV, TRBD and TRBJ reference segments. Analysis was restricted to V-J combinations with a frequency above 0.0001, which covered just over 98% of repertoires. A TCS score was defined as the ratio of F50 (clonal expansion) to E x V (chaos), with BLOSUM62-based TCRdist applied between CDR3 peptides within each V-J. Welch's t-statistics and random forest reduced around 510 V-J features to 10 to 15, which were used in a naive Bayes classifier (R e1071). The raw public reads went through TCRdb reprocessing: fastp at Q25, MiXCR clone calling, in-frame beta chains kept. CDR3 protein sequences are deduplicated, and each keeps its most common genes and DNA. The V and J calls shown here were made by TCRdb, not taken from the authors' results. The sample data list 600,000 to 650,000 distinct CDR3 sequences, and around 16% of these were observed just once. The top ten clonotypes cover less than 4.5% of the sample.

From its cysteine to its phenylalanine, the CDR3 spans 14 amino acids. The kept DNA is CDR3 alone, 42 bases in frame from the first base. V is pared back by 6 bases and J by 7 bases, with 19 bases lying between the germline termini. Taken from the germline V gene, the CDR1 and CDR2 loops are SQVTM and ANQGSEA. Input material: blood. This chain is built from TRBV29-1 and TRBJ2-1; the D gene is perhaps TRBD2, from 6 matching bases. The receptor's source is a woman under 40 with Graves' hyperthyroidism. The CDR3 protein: CSVEAGTRRNEQFF. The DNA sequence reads TGCAGCGTCGAGGCAGGGACTCGAAGGAATGAGCAGTTCTTC.